This entry features one TCR beta chain sequence. The antigen is undetermined. Following extraction, RNA underwent reverse transcription to cDNA, which served as the sequencing template. The data were produced by immunoSEQ multiplex PCR, yet TCRdb's version contains in-frame clones alone and is incomplete. This table holds fewer than 250,000 clones, approximately 56% found once. This record comes from a study of CD8+ T cells in alopecia areata. Whole-study findings and limits: Uncertainty about whether baseline CD8+ expansion is linked to response remains, with one nonresponder.

V was clipped by 4 bases and J by 4 bases, with 5 bases between them. Germline CDR1 SQVTM, CDR2 ANQGSEA. CDR3 length equals 11 residues. Treatment of the sample: oral pan-JAK inhibitor, 5-10 mg twice daily. Researchers gathered lesional scalp punch biopsies and peripheral blood from patients with alopecia areata. The source was CD4+ T cells sorted from blood, collected at week 4, from a patient treated with tofacitinib. The sequence was obtained from a human donor with alopecia areata. The chain couples TRBV29-1 to TRBJ1-3; D is possibly TRBD1 (5 bases). For the CDR3, the DNA is TGCAGCGTTGGGACAGGAAACACCATATATTTT. Encoded protein: CSVGTGNTIYF.